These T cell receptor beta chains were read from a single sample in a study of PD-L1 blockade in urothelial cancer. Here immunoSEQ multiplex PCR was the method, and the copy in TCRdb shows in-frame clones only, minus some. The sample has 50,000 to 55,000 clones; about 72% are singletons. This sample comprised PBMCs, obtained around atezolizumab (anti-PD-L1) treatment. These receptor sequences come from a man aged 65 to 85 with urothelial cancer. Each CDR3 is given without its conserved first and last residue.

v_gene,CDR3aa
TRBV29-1,SVDQGVSNYGYT
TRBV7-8,ASSGTTGGATQY
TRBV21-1,ASSKRASGGPSSYNEQF
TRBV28,ASSDSTNWGNTIY
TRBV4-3,ASSQEGGGEAF
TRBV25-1,ASSPHWGRDTEAF
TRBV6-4,ASSEREFSPLH
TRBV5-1,ASSLAGIGQETQY
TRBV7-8,ASRRGRFSGNTIY
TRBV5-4,ASSLDSEAF
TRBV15,ATSRGRETQY
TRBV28,ASGWQGQIEAF
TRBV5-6,ASSPKDRGGGNEQF
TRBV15,ATSRVGGGNTEAF
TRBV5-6,ASSLASYGYT
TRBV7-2,ASSSQGLSYNEQF
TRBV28,ASSYPWLGQGALVSGANVLT
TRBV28,ASSLTVGTGDGTEAF
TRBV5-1,ASRGGRETQY
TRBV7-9,ASSHTWENYGYT
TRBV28,ASSLSGSRFNEQF
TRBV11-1,ASSVAGTSADTQY
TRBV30,AWSDGTSVGDTQY
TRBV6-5,ASSAGTRGTDTQY
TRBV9,ASGAGGAISRETQY
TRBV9,ASSVVTSGREDTQY
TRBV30,AWSARTGLAYGYT
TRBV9,ASSGGVAGAINTGELF
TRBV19,ASSIGGNTEAF
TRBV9,ASSEWGTGNTGELF
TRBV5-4,ASSPVGRGNTEAF
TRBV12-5,ASGPGTSGRNTGELF
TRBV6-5,ASSYTPNQPQH
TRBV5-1,ASSTGTGLNEQF
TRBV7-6,ASSLRLAGTDTQY
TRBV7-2,ASSYRDRSEAF
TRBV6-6,ASSLDGTASTDTQY
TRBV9,ASSNIRGTGELF
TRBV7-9,ASSPSGSNTGELF